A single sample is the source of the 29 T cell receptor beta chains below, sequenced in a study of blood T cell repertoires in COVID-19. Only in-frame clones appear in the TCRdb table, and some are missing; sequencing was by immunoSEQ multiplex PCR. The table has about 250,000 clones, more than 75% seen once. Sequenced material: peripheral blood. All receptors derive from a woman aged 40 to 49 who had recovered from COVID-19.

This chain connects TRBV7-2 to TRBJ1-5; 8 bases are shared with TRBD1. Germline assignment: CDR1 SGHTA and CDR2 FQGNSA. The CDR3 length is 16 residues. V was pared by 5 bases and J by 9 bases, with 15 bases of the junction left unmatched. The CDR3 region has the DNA TGTGCCAGCAGCCAGGGGGGGCCGACAGGGGCCGGGCCCCAGCATTTT. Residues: CASSQGGPTGAGPQHF.

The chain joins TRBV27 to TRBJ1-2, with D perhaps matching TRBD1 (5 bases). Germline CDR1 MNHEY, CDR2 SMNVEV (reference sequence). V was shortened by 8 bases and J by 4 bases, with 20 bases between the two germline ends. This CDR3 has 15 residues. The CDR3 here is CASGPPGGGLYGYTF. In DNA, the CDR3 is TGTGCCAGCGGCCCCCCCGGGGGGGGACTCTATGGCTACACCTTC.

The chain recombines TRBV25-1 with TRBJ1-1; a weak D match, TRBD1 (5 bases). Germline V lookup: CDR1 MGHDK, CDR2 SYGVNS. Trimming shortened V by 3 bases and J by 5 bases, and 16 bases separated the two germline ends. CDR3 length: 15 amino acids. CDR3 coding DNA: TGTGCCAGCAGTGAGGTGGGGAGGGGTGTGACTGAAGCTTTCTTT. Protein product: CASSEVGRGVTEAFF. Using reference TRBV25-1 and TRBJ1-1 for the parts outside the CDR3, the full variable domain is EADIYQTPRYLVIGTGKKITLECSQTMGHDKMYWYQQDPGMELHLIHYSYGVNSTEKGDLSSESTVSRIRTEHFPLTLESARPSHTSQYLCASSEVGRGVTEAFFGQGTRLTVV.

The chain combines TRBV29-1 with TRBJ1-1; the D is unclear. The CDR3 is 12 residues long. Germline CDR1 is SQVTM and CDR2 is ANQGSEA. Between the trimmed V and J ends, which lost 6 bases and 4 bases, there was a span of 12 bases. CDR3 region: CSVESGSTEAFF. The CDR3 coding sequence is TGCAGCGTCGAGTCAGGCTCCACTGAAGCTTTCTTT. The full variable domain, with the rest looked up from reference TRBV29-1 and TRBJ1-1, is SAVISQKPSRDICQRGTSLTIQCQVDSQVTMMFWYRQQPGQSLTLIATANQGSEATYESGFVIDKFPISRPNLTFSTLTVSNMSPEDSSIYLCSVESGSTEAFFGQGTRLTVV.

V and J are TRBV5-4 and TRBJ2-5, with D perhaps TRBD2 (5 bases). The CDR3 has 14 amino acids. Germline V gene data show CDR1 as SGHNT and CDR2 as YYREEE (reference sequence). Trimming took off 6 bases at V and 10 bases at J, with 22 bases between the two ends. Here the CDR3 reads CASTFGSRPRDQYF. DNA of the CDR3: TGTGCCAGCACTTTTGGGAGCCGTCCAAGAGACCAGTACTTC.

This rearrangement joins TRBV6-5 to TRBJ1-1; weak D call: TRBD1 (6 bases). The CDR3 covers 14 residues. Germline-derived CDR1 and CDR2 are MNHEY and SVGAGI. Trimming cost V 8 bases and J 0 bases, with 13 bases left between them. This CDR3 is CASPGARMNTEAFF. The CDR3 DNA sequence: TGTGCCAGCCCAGGGGCCCGTATGAACACTGAAGCTTTCTTT.

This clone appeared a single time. CDR3 in DNA: TGTGCCAGCAGCTTAGGGGGACTAGCGCCCTACAATGAGCAGTTCTTC. Translating it yields CASSLGGLAPYNEQFF. This chain uses TRBV7-3 with TRBJ2-1; 10 bases agree with TRBD2. V shed 2 bases and J 2 bases; nucleotides not matched to a gene: 3. This CDR3 comprises 16 residues. In germline, CDR1 is SGHTA, CDR2 FQGTGA.

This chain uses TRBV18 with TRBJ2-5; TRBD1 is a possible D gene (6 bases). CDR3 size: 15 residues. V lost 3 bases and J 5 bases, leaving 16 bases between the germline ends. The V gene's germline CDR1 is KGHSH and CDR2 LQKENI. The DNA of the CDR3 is TGTGCCAGCTCACCCGCCCCGACAGGCGTGGAGACCCAGTACTTC. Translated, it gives CASSPAPTGVETQYF. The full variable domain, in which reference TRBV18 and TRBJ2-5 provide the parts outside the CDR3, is NAGVMQNPRHLVRRRGQEARLRCSPMKGHSHVYWYRQLPEEGLKFMVYLQKENIIDESGMPKERFSAEFPKEGPSILRIQQVVRGDSAAYFCASSPAPTGVETQYFGPGTRLLVL.

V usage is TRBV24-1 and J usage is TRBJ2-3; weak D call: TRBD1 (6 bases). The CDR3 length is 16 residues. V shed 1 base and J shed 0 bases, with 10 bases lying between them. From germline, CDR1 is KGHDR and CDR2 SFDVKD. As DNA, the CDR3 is TGTGCCACCAGTGATTTCGGACAGACTAGCACAGATACGCAGTATTTT. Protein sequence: CATSDFGQTSTDTQYF.

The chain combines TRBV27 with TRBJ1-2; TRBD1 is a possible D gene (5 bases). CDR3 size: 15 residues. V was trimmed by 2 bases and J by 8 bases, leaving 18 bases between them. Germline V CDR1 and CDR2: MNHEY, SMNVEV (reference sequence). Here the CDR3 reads CASSLRWGTSDGYTF. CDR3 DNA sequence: TGTGCCAGCAGTTTAAGGTGGGGCACATCGGACGGCTACACCTTC.

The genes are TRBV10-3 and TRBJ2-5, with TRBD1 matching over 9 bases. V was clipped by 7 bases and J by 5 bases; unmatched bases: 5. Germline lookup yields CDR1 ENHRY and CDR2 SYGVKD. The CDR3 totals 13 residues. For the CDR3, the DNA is TGTGCCATCAACCGACAGGGGGGGGAGACCCAGTACTTC. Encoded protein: CAINRQGGETQYF.

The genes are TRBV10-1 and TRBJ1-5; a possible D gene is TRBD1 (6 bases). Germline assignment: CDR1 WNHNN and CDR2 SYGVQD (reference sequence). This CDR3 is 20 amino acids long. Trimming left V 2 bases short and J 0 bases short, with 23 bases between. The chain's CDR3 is CASSEAGASCSLGSNQPQHF. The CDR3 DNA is TGCGCCAGCAGTGAGGCAGGGGCAAGCTGCTCTTTAGGTAGCAATCAGCCCCAGCATTTT.

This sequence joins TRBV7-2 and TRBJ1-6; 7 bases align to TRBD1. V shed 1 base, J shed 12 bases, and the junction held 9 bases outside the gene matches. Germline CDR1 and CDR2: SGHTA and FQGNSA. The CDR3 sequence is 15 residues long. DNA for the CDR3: TGTGCCAGCAGCTTAGTGGGGGGCCACAGGGGACCCCTCCACTTT. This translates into CASSLVGGHRGPLHF.

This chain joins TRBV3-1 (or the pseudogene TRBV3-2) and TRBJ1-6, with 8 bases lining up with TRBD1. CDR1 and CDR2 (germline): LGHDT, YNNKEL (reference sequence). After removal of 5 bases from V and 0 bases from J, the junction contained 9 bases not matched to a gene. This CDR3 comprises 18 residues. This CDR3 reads CASSWTGIQSSYNSPLHF. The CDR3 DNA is TGTGCCAGCAGCTGGACAGGGATCCAGAGCTCCTATAATTCACCCCTCCACTTT.

Written as DNA, the CDR3 is TGTGCCTGGAGCACTCATAGGGGGCTTGAGCAGTTCTTC. This gives the protein CAWSTHRGLEQFF. The chain employs TRBV30 and TRBJ2-1, with 7 bases that match TRBD1. Germline values: CDR1 GTSNPN, CDR2 SVGIG (reference sequence). Losses at the gene ends were 3 bases for V and 9 bases for J; bases not matched to a gene: 8. The CDR3 runs to 13 residues.

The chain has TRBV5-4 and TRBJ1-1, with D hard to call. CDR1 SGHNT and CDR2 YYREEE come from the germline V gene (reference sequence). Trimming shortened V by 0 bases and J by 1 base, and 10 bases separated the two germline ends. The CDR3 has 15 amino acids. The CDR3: CASSLGRAGNTEAFF. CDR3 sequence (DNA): TGTGCCAGCAGCTTGGGGCGGGCAGGGAACACTGAAGCTTTCTTT.

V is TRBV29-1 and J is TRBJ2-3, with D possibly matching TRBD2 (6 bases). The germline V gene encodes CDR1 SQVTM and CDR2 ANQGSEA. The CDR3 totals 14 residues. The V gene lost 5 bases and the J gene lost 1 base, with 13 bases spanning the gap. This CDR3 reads CSVRPASGTDTQYF. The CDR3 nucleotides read TGCAGCGTTCGGCCGGCTAGCGGCACAGATACGCAGTATTTT.

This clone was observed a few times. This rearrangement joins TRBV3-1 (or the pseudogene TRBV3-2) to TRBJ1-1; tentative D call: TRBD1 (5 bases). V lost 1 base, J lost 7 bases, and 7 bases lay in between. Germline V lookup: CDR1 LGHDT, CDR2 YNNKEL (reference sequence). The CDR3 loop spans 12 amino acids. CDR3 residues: CASSQVQGEAFF. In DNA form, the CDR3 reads TGTGCCAGCAGCCAAGTTCAGGGTGAAGCTTTCTTT.

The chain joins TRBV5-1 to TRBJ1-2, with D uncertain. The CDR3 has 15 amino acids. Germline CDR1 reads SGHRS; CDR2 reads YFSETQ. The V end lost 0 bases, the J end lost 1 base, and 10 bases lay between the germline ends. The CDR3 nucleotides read TGCGCCAGCAGCTTGGTGGGAGACCGTAACTATGGCTACACCTTC. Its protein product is CASSLVGDRNYGYTF.

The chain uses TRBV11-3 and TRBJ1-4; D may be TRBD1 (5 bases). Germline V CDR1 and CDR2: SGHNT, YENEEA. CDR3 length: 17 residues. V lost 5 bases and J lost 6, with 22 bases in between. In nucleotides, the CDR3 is TGTGCCAGCAGCCTCCAGGGATTTACCGGCGGGGATGAAAAACTGTTTTTT. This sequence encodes CASSLQGFTGGDEKLFF.

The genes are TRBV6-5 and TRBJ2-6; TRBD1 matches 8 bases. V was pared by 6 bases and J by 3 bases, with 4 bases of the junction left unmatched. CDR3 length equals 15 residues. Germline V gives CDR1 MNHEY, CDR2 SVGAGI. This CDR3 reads CASSVRGLGANVLTF. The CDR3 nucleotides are TGTGCCAGCAGCGTCAGGGGGCTTGGGGCCAACGTCCTGACTTTC.

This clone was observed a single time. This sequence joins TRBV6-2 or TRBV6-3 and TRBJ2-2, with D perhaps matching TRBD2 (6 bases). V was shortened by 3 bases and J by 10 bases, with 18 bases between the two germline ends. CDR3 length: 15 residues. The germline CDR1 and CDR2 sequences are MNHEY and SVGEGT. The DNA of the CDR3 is TGTGCCAGCAGTTATCCCCTCGGGGGAAGGGAGGAGCTGTTTTTT. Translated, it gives CASSYPLGGREELFF.

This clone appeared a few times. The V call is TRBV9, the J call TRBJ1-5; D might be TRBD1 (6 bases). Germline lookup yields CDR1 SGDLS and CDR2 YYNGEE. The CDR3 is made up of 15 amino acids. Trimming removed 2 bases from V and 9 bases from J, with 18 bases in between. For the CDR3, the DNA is TGTGCCAGCAGCGTTCGGGGGGCGGTGAAGGGGCCCCAGCATTTT. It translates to CASSVRGAVKGPQHF.

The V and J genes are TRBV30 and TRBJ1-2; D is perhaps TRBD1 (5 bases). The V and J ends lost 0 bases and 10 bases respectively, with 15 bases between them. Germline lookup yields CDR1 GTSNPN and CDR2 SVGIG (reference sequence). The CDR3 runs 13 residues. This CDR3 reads CAWSVWDSRDYTF. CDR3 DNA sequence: TGTGCCTGGAGTGTTTGGGACTCCCGTGACTACACCTTC.

The DNA for the CDR3 is TGTGCCAGCAGCCACGGGGGGGGCTACACCTTC. It yields the protein CASSHGGGYTF. This chain links TRBV14 with TRBJ1-2; weak D call: TRBD1 (5 bases). Germline values: CDR1 SGHDN, CDR2 FVKESK. CDR3 size: 11 residues. Trimming pared 3 bases from V and 8 bases from J, leaving 7 bases between.

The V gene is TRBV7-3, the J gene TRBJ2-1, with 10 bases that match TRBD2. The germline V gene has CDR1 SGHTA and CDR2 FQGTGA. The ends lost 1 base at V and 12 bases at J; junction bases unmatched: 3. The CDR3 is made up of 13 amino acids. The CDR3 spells CASSLIGTSAQFF. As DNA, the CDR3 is TGTGCCAGCAGCTTAATAGGGACTAGCGCGCAGTTCTTC.

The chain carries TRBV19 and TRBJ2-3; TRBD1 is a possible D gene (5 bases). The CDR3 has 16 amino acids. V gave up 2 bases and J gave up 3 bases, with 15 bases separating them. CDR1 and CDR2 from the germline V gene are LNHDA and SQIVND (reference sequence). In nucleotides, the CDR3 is TGTGCCAGTAGTATACGGTCCCGGGCAGGGACAGATACGCAGTATTTT. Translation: CASSIRSRAGTDTQYF.

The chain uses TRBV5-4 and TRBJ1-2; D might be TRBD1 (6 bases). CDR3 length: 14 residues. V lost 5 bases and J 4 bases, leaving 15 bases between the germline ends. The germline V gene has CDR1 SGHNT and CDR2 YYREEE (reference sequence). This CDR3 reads CASRLQQGSYGYTF. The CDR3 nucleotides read TGTGCCAGCAGGCTACAACAGGGAAGCTATGGCTACACCTTC.

The CDR3 here is CASSLSPAASPLHF. CDR3 DNA: TGTGCCAGCAGCTTGAGCCCCGCGGCTTCACCCCTCCACTTT. The chain has TRBV11-2 and TRBJ1-6; D is undetermined. Between the trimmed V and J ends, which lost 3 bases and 9 bases, there was a span of 12 bases. Germline assignment: CDR1 SGHAT and CDR2 FQNNGV. The CDR3 is 14 residues long. The full variable domain, completed using reference TRBV11-2 and TRBJ1-6, is EAGVAQSPRYKIIEKRQSVAFWCNPISGHATLYWYQQILGQGPKLLIQFQNNGVVDDSQLPKDRFSAERLKGVDSTLKIQPAKLEDSAVYLCASSLSPAASPLHFGNGTRLTVT.